One T cell receptor beta chain is described in this entry. The antigen remains unidentified. This specimen comes from a study of T-cell reconstitution after alpha-beta-depleted transplantation in children. General study points: Alpha-beta T cells present about two months after transplant were reported to originate from several hundred expanded graft clones. Day-60 TCRbeta diversity that was high in some patients was derived from surviving recipient T cells and thymic progenitors. Newly produced T cells mostly accounted for T-cell counts and diversity one year post-transplant.

Using unique molecular identifiers, the investigators prepared the TCRbeta library. TCRdb processed the PCR reads anew with MiXCR; each CDR3 protein has one entry. The sample consists of fewer than 700,000 distinct CDR3 sequences, over 10% of them appearing once. Trimming removed 7 bases at V and 5 bases at J, with 27 bases between. The germline CDR1 and CDR2 sequences are SGHRS and YFSETQ. This CDR3 has 18 amino acids. The TCR sequence derives from a male patient aged 10 to 17 who had a stem cell transplant for acute myeloid leukemia, so the T cells may come from the graft donor. The sequencing here drew on PBMCs, mostly from graft donor cells, taken 360 days after TCRalphabeta/CD19-depleted stem cell transplant. V and J are TRBV5-1 and TRBJ2-2; D may correspond to TRBD1 or TRBD2 (5 bases each). In DNA form, the CDR3 reads TGCGCCAGCGGGGGAACCCTAGCCCCTTCCCTTGGGACCGGGGAGCTGTTTTTT. It translates to CASGGTLAPSLGTGELFF.